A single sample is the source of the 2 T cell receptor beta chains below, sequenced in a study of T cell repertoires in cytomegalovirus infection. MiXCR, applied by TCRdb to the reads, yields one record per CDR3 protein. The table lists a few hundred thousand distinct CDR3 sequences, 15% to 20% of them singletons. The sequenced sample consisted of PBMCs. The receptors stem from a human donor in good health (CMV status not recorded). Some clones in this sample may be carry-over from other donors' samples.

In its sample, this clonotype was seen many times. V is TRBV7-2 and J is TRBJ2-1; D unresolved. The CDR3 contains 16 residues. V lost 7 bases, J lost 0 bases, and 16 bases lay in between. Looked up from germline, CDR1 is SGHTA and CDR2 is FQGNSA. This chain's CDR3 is CASTILQTSSYNEQFF. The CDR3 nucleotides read TGTGCCAGCACCATTCTTCAGACCTCCTCCTACAATGAGCAGTTCTTC.

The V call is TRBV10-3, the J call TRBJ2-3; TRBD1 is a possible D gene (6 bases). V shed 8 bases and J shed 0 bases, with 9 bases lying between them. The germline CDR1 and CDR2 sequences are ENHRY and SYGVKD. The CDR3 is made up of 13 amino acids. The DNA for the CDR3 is TGTGCCATCGGAGGACAGAGCACAGATACGCAGTATTTT. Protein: CAIGGQSTDTQYF.